One sample yielded the 32 T cell receptor beta chains listed below, sequenced in a study of T cells in Graves' hyperthyroidism and ophthalmopathy. Amplification targeted TCR beta CDR3 regions from RNA transcripts. During a first-round RT-PCR of the TCR CDR3, the HTBI primer set was used. TCRdb re-called the multiplex PCR reads with MiXCR, one entry per CDR3 protein. The repertoire has about 520,000 distinct CDR3 sequences, roughly a quarter of them found once; the top ten carry 11%. Sequencing was performed on blood. The source is a woman younger than 45 with Graves' ophthalmopathy.

The table lists this clonotype with a few counts. The chain carries TRBV5-6 and TRBJ1-1; D might be TRBD1 (5 bases). This CDR3 is 15 amino acids long. V was pared by 7 bases and J by 5 bases, with 21 bases between. Germline V gives CDR1 SGHDT, CDR2 YYEEEE. CDR3 residues: CASASPSGERTEAFF. The DNA for the CDR3 is TGTGCCAGCGCCTCCCCCTCGGGGGAGAGAACTGAAGCTTTCTTT.

This clonotype occurred many times. This is likely a read error, given that the CDR3 carries no conserved phenylalanine or tryptophan at its end. The genes are TRBV28 and TRBJ1-1, with 7 bases matching TRBD1. The CDR3 is made up of 14 amino acids. With V trimmed by 6 bases and J by 3 bases, 7 bases remained unmatched. Germline V CDR1 and CDR2: MDHEN, SYDVKM. The CDR3 loop reads CASSLETGHTEAFL. The CDR3 DNA is TGTGCCAGCAGCCTAGAGACAGGGCACACTGAAGCTTTCCTT.

The chain uses TRBV11-2 and TRBJ1-5; a possible D gene is TRBD1 (6 bases). This CDR3 spans 16 amino acids. Looked up from germline, CDR1 is SGHAT and CDR2 is FQNNGV. V lost 5 bases, J lost 7 bases, and 21 bases lay in between. The CDR3 sequence: CASSPRGGQGRQPQHF. The CDR3 nucleotides are TGTGCCAGCAGCCCAAGGGGCGGGCAGGGGAGACAGCCCCAGCATTTT. The full variable domain, completed using reference TRBV11-2 and TRBJ1-5, is EAGVAQSPRYKIIEKRQSVAFWCNPISGHATLYWYQQILGQGPKLLIQFQNNGVVDDSQLPKDRFSAERLKGVDSTLKIQPAKLEDSAVYLCASSPRGGQGRQPQHFGDGTRLSIL.

This clonotype was observed many times. The chain couples TRBV14 to TRBJ2-5; TRBD2 aligns across 13 bases. Germline V gives CDR1 SGHDN, CDR2 FVKESK. Losses at the gene ends were 4 bases for V and 0 bases for J; bases not matched to a gene: 5. The CDR3 extends over 17 amino acids. CDR3 nucleotide sequence: TGTGCCAGCAGCCTTGGGACTAGCGGGATGTACCAAGAGACCCAGTACTTC. It is translated as CASSLGTSGMYQETQYF.

This clonotype was counted at least ten times. The chain couples TRBV28 to TRBJ1-2; TRBD1 matches 12 bases. The V gene's germline CDR1 is MDHEN and CDR2 SYDVKM. Trimming at V came to 5 bases and at J to 7 bases, leaving 8 bases not matched to a gene. The length of the CDR3 is 15 residues. CDR3 protein: CASSKPGQGASGYTF. Written as DNA, the CDR3 is TGTGCCAGCAGTAAACCGGGACAGGGGGCTTCTGGCTACACCTTC.

This clonotype occurred once. This rearrangement joins TRBV5-1 to TRBJ2-5, with 8 positions matching TRBD1. Germline CDR1 SGHRS, CDR2 YFSETQ. With 4 bases clipped from V and 5 bases from J, the junction kept 13 bases outside the gene matches. This CDR3 region has 16 residues. CDR3 coding DNA: TGCGCCAGCAGCGGAACGACAGGGGTACTTCGTGAGACCCAGTACTTC. This gives the protein CASSGTTGVLRETQYF.

This clonotype occurred many times. The rearrangement links TRBV24-1 to TRBJ2-2; 7 bases map to TRBD1. There are 15 residues in the CDR3. Trimming took 3 bases from V and 3 from J; bases not matched to a gene: 3. Looked up from germline, CDR1 is KGHDR and CDR2 is SFDVKD. CDR3 residues: CATSDADRDTGELFF. CDR3 coding DNA: TGTGCCACCAGTGATGCCGACAGGGACACCGGGGAGCTGTTTTTT.

The CDR3 is CASSQGLGNIQYF. As DNA, the CDR3 is TGCGCCAGCAGCCAGGGACTAGGGAACATTCAGTACTTC. J is TRBJ2-4 and V is TRBV4-1; TRBD2 matches 8 bases. Unmatched junction bases numbered 2, after V lost 3 bases and J lost 7 bases. CDR3 length equals 13 residues. From germline, CDR1 is MGHRA and CDR2 YSYEKL.

On this clonotype itself: At one end, the junction sequence differs from germline, possibly due to a read error. The chain recombines TRBV6-1 with TRBJ2-7; D is ambiguous. The CDR3 covers 13 residues. Germline values: CDR1 MNHNS, CDR2 SASEGT. CDR3 DNA: TGTACCAGCAGCTTGCAGACCTCCTACGAGCAGTACTTC. Protein product: CTSSLQTSYEQYF.

The DNA for the CDR3 is TGTGCCTCAGCAAGGGAGAACACTGAAGCTTTCTTT. The encoded protein is CASARENTEAFF. The V call is TRBV28, the J call TRBJ1-1; D remains ambiguous. CDR3 length: 12 amino acids. The germline V gene has CDR1 MDHEN and CDR2 SYDVKM. Deletions cut 11 bases from V and 1 base from J, with 11 bases between.

This clonotype was recorded at least ten times. The J gene is TRBJ1-1, the V gene TRBV12-3 or TRBV12-4, with TRBD1 matching over 9 bases. The CDR3 sequence is 15 residues long. V dropped 6 bases and J dropped 1; count of bases not matched to a gene: 6. This chain's CDR3 is CASSPEDRGNTEAFF. The CDR3 nucleotides read TGTGCCAGCAGCCCTGAGGACAGGGGGAACACTGAAGCTTTCTTT.

This clonotype was seen many times. This sequence joins TRBV7-8 and TRBJ2-5, with 9 bases aligning to TRBD2. This CDR3 comprises 16 residues. V lost 5 bases, J lost 5 bases, and 12 bases stayed unmatched. Germline CDR1 is SGHVS and CDR2 is FQNEAQ. The CDR3 loop reads CASSTSGGGASETQYF. CDR3 bases: TGTGCCAGCAGCACCTCTGGCGGGGGGGCCTCTGAGACCCAGTACTTC.

This clonotype appeared many times. J is TRBJ2-4 and V is TRBV11-2; possibly TRBD1 for D (6 bases). This CDR3 is built from 17 residues. Germline V gene data show CDR1 as SGHAT and CDR2 as FQNNGV. Trimming stripped 4 bases from V and 0 bases from J, with 16 bases between. CDR3 coding DNA: TGTGCCAGCAGCTCGCTAAAACAGGGACCAGCCAAAAACATTCAGTACTTC. Its protein is CASSSLKQGPAKNIQYF.

This chain joins TRBV4-2 and TRBJ2-7; 8 bases align to TRBD1. CDR1 LGHNA and CDR2 YNFKEQ come from the germline V gene. V lost 0 bases to trimming and J lost 7 bases; unmatched junction nucleotides: 11. There are 16 residues in the CDR3. The CDR3 coding sequence is TGTGCCAGCAGCCAAGATCCTAGACAGGGGATTGAGGAGCAGTACTTC. Translation: CASSQDPRQGIEEQYF.

This clonotype was detected ten times or more. V and J are TRBV5-5 and TRBJ1-3; maybe TRBD1 (5 bases). V was trimmed by 3 bases and J by 0 bases, leaving 13 bases between them. The CDR3 is made up of 16 amino acids. Germline V gives CDR1 SGHKS, CDR2 YYEKEE (reference sequence). For the CDR3, the DNA is TGTGCCAGCAGCTGGTCACCGGACATCTCTGGAAACACCATATATTTT. It yields the protein CASSWSPDISGNTIYF.

This clonotype was recorded at least ten times. The CDR3 region is CASSETGSGDIRQPQHF. The DNA of the CDR3 is TGTGCCAGCAGCGAAACAGGGAGTGGGGACATACGGCAGCCCCAGCATTTT. The chain joins TRBV6-1 to TRBJ1-5; tentative D call: TRBD1 (6 bases). Germline CDR1 MNHNS, CDR2 SASEGT. This CDR3 spans 17 amino acids. With 6 bases removed from V and 7 bases from J, the gap between germline ends came to 25 bases.

This clonotype has a count of ten or more. The rearrangement uses TRBV19 and TRBJ2-5; the match to TRBD1 covers 8 bases. The CDR3 totals 13 residues. Germline V CDR1 and CDR2: LNHDA, SQIVND (reference sequence). With 4 bases clipped from V and 3 bases from J, the junction kept 1 base outside the gene matches. The CDR3 region is CASSTDREETQYF. The CDR3 DNA sequence: TGTGCCAGTAGTACGGACAGGGAAGAGACCCAGTACTTC.

This clonotype was detected many times. The V and J genes are TRBV12-3 or TRBV12-4 and TRBJ2-3, with a possible D match to TRBD2 (6 bases). V was clipped by 1 base and J by 0 bases, with 11 bases between them. The CDR3 length is 16 residues. The CDR3, as DNA: TGTGCCAGCAGTTTAGGGACTACACTTAGCACAGATACGCAGTATTTT. It specifies CASSLGTTLSTDTQYF.

This clonotype was seen ten or more times. CDR3 loop: CASGEDTEAFF. CDR3 sequence (DNA): TGTGCCAGCGGGGAGGACACTGAAGCTTTCTTT. The chain employs TRBV6-1 and TRBJ1-1; D is unresolved. The germline V gene has CDR1 MNHNS and CDR2 SASEGT. The CDR3 runs 11 residues. The V end lost 8 bases, the J end lost 3 bases, and 7 bases lay between the germline ends.

The sample holds many counts of this clonotype. The V and J genes are TRBV12-3 or TRBV12-4 and TRBJ1-2; no clear D. The CDR3 contains 11 residues. V gave up 4 bases and J gave up 8 bases, with 8 bases separating them. The CDR3 nucleotides read TGTGCCAGCAGTTCTTATCAGGGCTACACCTTC. Translation: CASSSYQGYTF.

This clonotype was detected ten times or more. The chain links TRBV30 to TRBJ1-3; possibly TRBD1 for D (5 bases). This CDR3 contains 15 residues. Trimming took 2 bases from V and 0 from J, leaving 11 bases between them. Germline lookup yields CDR1 GTSNPN and CDR2 SVGIG (reference sequence). The CDR3: CAWSRTGVSGNTIYF. The CDR3 DNA follows: TGTGCCTGGAGTCGGACGGGGGTCTCTGGAAACACCATATATTTT.

As regards this clonotype: No conserved phenylalanine or tryptophan ends this CDR3, so it is likely a read error. The CDR3 spells CASRGRRTGNEKLFV. CDR3 nucleotides: TGTGCCAGCAGAGGACGGAGGACAGGAAATGAAAAACTGTTTGTT. V and J are TRBV12-3 or TRBV12-4 and TRBJ1-4; 7 nucleotides align to TRBD1. This CDR3 is built from 15 residues. Trimming removed 6 bases from V and 5 bases from J; junction bases left unmatched: 9.

The chain employs TRBV18 and TRBJ2-2, with D possibly being TRBD2 (6 bases). V dropped 3 bases and J dropped 1 base, with 12 bases sitting between them. This CDR3 has 16 amino acids. Germline V gives CDR1 KGHSH, CDR2 LQKENI. This CDR3 is CASSPNVGRNTGELFF. CDR3 nucleotide sequence: TGTGCCAGCTCACCGAACGTCGGGAGGAACACCGGGGAGCTGTTTTTT. Combining the CDR3 with reference TRBV18 and TRBJ2-2 gives the whole variable domain NAGVMQNPRHLVRRRGQEARLRCSPMKGHSHVYWYRQLPEEGLKFMVYLQKENIIDESGMPKERFSAEFPKEGPSILRIQQVVRGDSAAYFCASSPNVGRNTGELFFGEGSRLTVL.

This clonotype appeared many times. The chain is built from TRBV12-3 or TRBV12-4 and TRBJ1-5; TRBD1 matches 7 bases. This CDR3 is 18 amino acids long. Trimming took 0 bases from V and 1 from J; bases not matched to a gene: 9. CDR3 nucleotide sequence: TGTGCCAGCAGTTTAGCCCCCCCCGGGACAGACAGCAATCAGCCCCAGCATTTT. This sequence encodes CASSLAPPGTDSNQPQHF.

In its sample, this clonotype was seen many times. The chain recombines TRBV28 with TRBJ1-5; D is uncertain. This CDR3 comprises 13 residues. With 2 bases removed from V and 6 bases from J, the gap between germline ends came to 8 bases. Germline lookup yields CDR1 MDHEN and CDR2 SYDVKM. The CDR3 nucleotides read TGTGCCAGCAGTTTAGGGGTGGGTCAGCCCCAGCATTTT. Amino acid sequence: CASSLGVGQPQHF.

This clonotype has a count of ten or more. This sequence joins TRBV2 and TRBJ1-1; possible D gene TRBD1, 6 bases. The V gene's germline CDR1 is SNHLY and CDR2 FYNNEI. V lost 2 bases to trimming and J lost 1 base, with 11 bases between them. The CDR3 runs to 15 residues. CDR3 sequence (DNA): TGTGCCAGCAGTGAACTTGGGACACAGAACACTGAAGCTTTCTTT. Its protein is CASSELGTQNTEAFF.

This clonotype was counted many times. The V call is TRBV20-1, the J call TRBJ1-2; D is uncertain. CDR3 length: 12 residues. Trimming left V 4 bases short and J 4 bases short, with 10 bases between. Germline assignment: CDR1 DFQATT and CDR2 SNEGSKA (reference sequence). CDR3 sequence (DNA): TGCAGTGCTACCCCAGGAGTCTATGGCTACACCTTC. Translated: CSATPGVYGYTF.

Comments on this clonotype: A single base separates this from a much larger clone, so it may be a read error. The chain links TRBV4-1 to TRBJ2-7; possibly TRBD1 or TRBD2 for D (5 bases each). Looked up from germline, CDR1 is MGHRA and CDR2 is YSYEKL. The CDR3 consists of 13 residues. V lost 1 base and J 2 bases, leaving 6 bases between the germline ends. DNA of the CDR3: TGCGCCAGCAGCCAAGCGGGACCCTACGAGCAGTACTTC. This gives the protein CASSQAGPYEQYF.

This clonotype was detected only a few times. V and J are TRBV19 and TRBJ1-1; TRBD1 agrees at 7 bases. Germline V gives CDR1 LNHDA, CDR2 SQIVND (reference sequence). V was clipped by 6 bases and J by 5 bases; unmatched bases: 12. The length of the CDR3 is 15 residues. The CDR3 DNA is TGTGCCAGTAGGGTCACAGGGGCTGTACCGACTGAAGCTTTCTTT. As protein: CASRVTGAVPTEAFF.

This clonotype was seen only a few times. The chain uses TRBV3-1 and TRBJ2-2; D remains unclear. The CDR3 contains 12 residues. Per germline, CDR1 LGHDT and CDR2 YNNKEL (reference sequence). Trimming left V 1 base short and J 6 bases short, with 3 bases between. For the CDR3, the DNA is TGTGCCAGCAGCCAAGTCTCCGGGGAGCTGTTTTTT. Residues: CASSQVSGELFF.

This clonotype was seen at least ten times. The J gene is TRBJ2-4, the V gene TRBV7-2, with 7 bases that match TRBD2. CDR3 length: 17 amino acids. CDR1 and CDR2 from the germline V gene are SGHTA and FQGNSA. V shed 5 bases and J 0 bases; nucleotides not matched to a gene: 10. CDR3 region: CASSASGRAIAKNIQYF. DNA for the CDR3: TGTGCCAGCAGCGCGAGTGGGAGGGCTATAGCCAAAAACATTCAGTACTTC.

This clonotype occurred many times. The rearrangement uses TRBV7-2 and TRBJ1-2, with 9 bases identical to TRBD1. Germline assignment: CDR1 SGHTA and CDR2 FQGNSA. Trimming at V came to 5 bases and at J to 5 bases, leaving 6 bases not matched to a gene. The CDR3 contains 14 residues. Here the CDR3 DNA reads TGTGCCAGCAGCGTCGACAGGGGGGGTTATGGCTACACCTTC. It specifies CASSVDRGGYGYTF.